This T cell receptor beta chain was sequenced during a study of blood T cell repertoires in COVID-19. This table comes from immunoSEQ multiplex PCR, and its TCRdb copy is limited to in-frame clones, with some not included. The table records approximately 10,000 clones, 88% of them present only once. This sequence originates from a human donor in a cohort sampled during active COVID-19. Sequencing was done on a sample of peripheral blood.

In DNA, the CDR3 is TGTGCCAGCAGTTCACTCGACAGAGAAGAGACCCAGTACTTC. Amino acid sequence: CASSSLDREETQYF. The V gene is TRBV27, the J gene TRBJ2-5; D might be TRBD1 (5 bases). The ends were cut back, 4 bases at V and 3 bases at J, with 12 bases in the middle. The CDR3 loop spans 14 amino acids. CDR1 is MNHEY, CDR2 SMNVEV, per germline (reference sequence).